These T cell receptor beta chains were read from a single sample in a study of CD8 T cells in ankylosing spondylitis. TCRdb reanalysed the 5' RACE reads using MiXCR and keeps one entry per CDR3 protein. The table lists 90,000 to 100,000 distinct CDR3 sequences, 7.5% to 9% of them singletons. Sequencing was carried out using blood, either unsorted or a sorted T cell fraction (not recorded which). The receptors were gathered from a male donor with ankylosing spondylitis or in good health (not recorded which). CDR3s include the opening cysteine and the closing phenylalanine or tryptophan. The D gene is left open where the match is weak. Clone sizes are given selectively: once, few, many, or a class where the clone is expanded.

clone size,V gene,D gene,J gene,CDR3 DNA,CDR3 protein
many,TRBV7-2,TRBD1,TRBJ1-2,TGTGCCAGCAGCTTCCGGACAGGGTCTGTGAAAGACTATGGCTACACCTTC,CASSFRTGSVKDYGYTF
many,TRBV5-1,-,TRBJ1-4,TGCGCCAGCAGCTTGGCAGATTCAACTAATGAAAAACTGTTTTTT,CASSLADSTNEKLFF
many,TRBV20-1,TRBD1,TRBJ1-1,TGCAGTGCTAGGCGACAGGGGAACACTGAAGCTTTCTTT,CSARRQGNTEAFF
many,TRBV4-3,TRBD1,TRBJ1-2,TGCGCCAGCTCCCCATTCCGGGGGGACAGCTATGGCTACACCTTC,CASSPFRGDSYGYTF
many,TRBV6-1,TRBD1,TRBJ1-3,TGTGCCAGCAGTGACCGGGACAGGGCTGGAAACACCATATATTTT,CASSDRDRAGNTIYF
few,TRBV2,TRBD2,TRBJ2-7,TGTGCCGGCACTCCATCACTAGCGGCCTCCTACGAGCAGTACTTC,CAGTPSLAASYEQYF
many,TRBV5-5,-,TRBJ2-3,TGTGCCAGCAGCCTTGGCCAGTTGAATACGCAGTATTTT,CASSLGQLNTQYF
many,TRBV24-1,-,TRBJ2-1,TGTGCCACCAGTGACACCCTCTACAATGAGCAGTTCTTC,CATSDTLYNEQFF
many,TRBV27,-,TRBJ2-2,TGTGCCAGCAGTTTATCTGGACCGCTGACCGGGGAGCTGTTTTTT,CASSLSGPLTGELFF
many,TRBV7-3,TRBD2,TRBJ2-1,TGTGCCAGCAGCCCCACGACTAGCGGGGTAACCTACAATGAGCAGTTCTTC,CASSPTTSGVTYNEQFF
many,TRBV20-1,-,TRBJ2-7,TGCAGTGCTAGAGACGTACCCCCCTTTTACGAGCAGTACTTC,CSARDVPPFYEQYF
many,TRBV7-7,TRBD1,TRBJ2-5,TGTGCTAGCAGCTCCTCTGACAGGGAGATGGAGACCCAGTACTTC,CASSSSDREMETQYF
-,TRBV5-1,TRBD1,TRBJ2-2,TGCGCCAGCAGCTTGAGCAACCGACAGGGGGGTACCGGGGAGCTGTTTTTT,CASSLSNRQGGTGELFF
many,TRBV12-3/TRBV12-4,-,TRBJ1-1,TGTGCCAGCAGTTTTCGACGGAAAGCTTTCTTT,CASSFRRKAFF
-,TRBV7-2,TRBD2,TRBJ2-3,TGTGCCAGCAAAGGACTAGCCCCAGATACGCAGTATTTT,CASKGLAPDTQYF
few,TRBV6-1,-,TRBJ2-7,TGTGCCACCCGACGCCAGGAAGAAGGCGAGCAGTACTTC,CATRRQEEGEQYF
many,TRBV29-1,TRBD2,TRBJ2-7,TGCAGCGTTTCCTTCGTAGCGGGGGCCTACGAGCAGTACTTC,CSVSFVAGAYEQYF
few,TRBV28,TRBD2,TRBJ2-1,TGTGCCAGCAGCCAAAAGCGGGAGCTATTTGAACAGTTCTTC,CASSQKRELFEQFF
many,TRBV7-9,-,TRBJ1-1,TGTGCCAGCAGCTTAGCTTTGAACACTGAAGCTTTCTTT,CASSLALNTEAFF
many,TRBV4-3,-,TRBJ2-1,TGCGCCAGCAGCCAAGATCCCTGGAAGGGGGTTTCGGACAATGAGCAGTTCTTC,CASSQDPWKGVSDNEQFF
few,TRBV5-1,-,TRBJ2-7,TGCGCCAGCGGCAAGTCCGGGACGGAATACGAGCAGTACTTC,CASGKSGTEYEQYF
many,TRBV30,-,TRBJ2-2,TGTGCCTGGAGTAGGCTCTGGGGGACCGGGGAGCTGTTTTTT,CAWSRLWGTGELFF
many,TRBV6-2/TRBV6-3,TRBD1,TRBJ2-2,TGTGCCAGCAGTATGACAGGGAACGGGGAGCTGTTTTTT,CASSMTGNGELFF
few,TRBV10-3,-,TRBJ1-2,TGTGCCACCTCAGGAGGGGAGGGATCCTATGGCTACACCTTC,CATSGGEGSYGYTF
many,TRBV5-1,-,TRBJ2-2,TGCGCCAGCAGCTTGGATCCGAACACCGGGGAGCTGTTTTTT,CASSLDPNTGELFF
many,TRBV4-2,TRBD2,TRBJ2-3,TGTGCCAGCAGCCCCCTTCAAGCGGGGCTCACAGATACGCAGTATTTT,CASSPLQAGLTDTQYF
-,TRBV19,-,TRBJ2-7,TGTGCCAGTAGTACTTCTGCGACAGGTTCCTACGAGCAGTACTTC,CASSTSATGSYEQYF
-,TRBV2,-,TRBJ2-7,TGTGCCAGCAGTGGCGGTTACGAGCAGTACTTC,CASSGGYEQYF
many,TRBV2,-,TRBJ2-7,TGTGCCAGCAGTGAAGAAAAAGGGGGCGAGCAGTACTTC,CASSEEKGGEQYF
-,TRBV12-3/TRBV12-4,-,TRBJ1-1,TGTGCCAGCAGTTACACAAGGCCCGATGAAGCTTTCTTT,CASSYTRPDEAFF
many,TRBV3-1,TRBD1,TRBJ1-3,TGTGCCAGCAGCCCCCGACGGACAGGAGGAAACACCATATATTTT,CASSPRRTGGNTIYF
many,TRBV15,-,TRBJ2-1,TGTGCCACCAGCACCCCGGGGGACCCCAGCTCCTACAATGAGCAGTTCTTC,CATSTPGDPSSYNEQFF
many,TRBV18,TRBD2,TRBJ2-1,TGTGCCAGCTCACCCCTGACTAGCGGGATTAACAATGAGCAGTTCTTC,CASSPLTSGINNEQFF
many,TRBV5-1,TRBD1,TRBJ1-1,TGCGCCAGCAGCTTGTGGGGCCCGGGACAGGGCCTGAACACTGAAGCTTTCTTT,CASSLWGPGQGLNTEAFF
-,TRBV12-3/TRBV12-4,-,TRBJ2-7,TGTGCCAGTGCACGACCCGGACTGGGGTACGAGCAGTACTTC,CASARPGLGYEQYF
few,TRBV12-3/TRBV12-4,-,TRBJ2-7,TGTGCCAGCAGTTTTAACGGACCGTCCTACGAGCAGTACTTC,CASSFNGPSYEQYF
few,TRBV4-3,TRBD1,TRBJ2-3,TGCGCCAGCAGAACAGGGGGTAGTACAGATACGCAGTATTTT,CASRTGGSTDTQYF
many,TRBV3-1,-,TRBJ2-2,TGTGCCAGCAGCCGCGATCCGGGACGCGCGAACACCGGGGAGCTGTTTTTT,CASSRDPGRANTGELFF
-,TRBV20-1,TRBD2,TRBJ2-1,TGCAGTGCAGTAGCGGGCCGATCCTACAATGAGCAGTTCTTC,CSAVAGRSYNEQFF
many,TRBV7-9,TRBD1,TRBJ2-7,TGTGCCAGCAGCTCCAAACAGGGGGCGACCAACGAGCAGTACTTC,CASSSKQGATNEQYF
many,TRBV5-1,-,TRBJ2-5,TGCGCCAGCAGCTTACAACTGGACGGGCCGGCGAGCGGACAAGAGACCCAGTACTTC,CASSLQLDGPASGQETQYF
few,TRBV24-1,TRBD1,TRBJ1-5,TGTGCCACCAGTGCGGGGGGACAGGGAGACAATCAGCCCCAGCATTTT,CATSAGGQGDNQPQHF
many,TRBV20-1,-,TRBJ1-6,TGCAGTGCTAGAGATAGGGGGATGAATTCACCCCTCCACTTT,CSARDRGMNSPLHF
-,TRBV20-1,TRBD2,TRBJ2-7,TGCAGTGCTAGAGGCCCTAGCGGGGGGAGCTCCAACGAGCAGTACTTC,CSARGPSGGSSNEQYF
many,TRBV20-1,TRBD1,TRBJ1-2,TGCAGTGCTAGAGCGACGGACAGGGGGCCCGACTATGGCTACACCTTC,CSARATDRGPDYGYTF
many,TRBV27,TRBD1,TRBJ1-6,TGTGCCAGCAGCAAAGACGCGGGACAGGGAGGTTCACCCCTCCACTTT,CASSKDAGQGGSPLHF
many,TRBV12-3/TRBV12-4,-,TRBJ2-3,TGTGCCAGCAGCAAACCAGGGGAAGATACGCAGTATTTT,CASSKPGEDTQYF
many,TRBV29-1,-,TRBJ2-5,TGCAGCGTTGTTACGAGCTGGGAGACCCAGTACTTC,CSVVTSWETQYF
-,TRBV4-1,-,TRBJ1-5,TGCGCCAGCAGCCTACGGGGTGGGCCAGATCAGCCCCAGCATTTT,CASSLRGGPDQPQHF